This T cell receptor beta chain originates from a study of CD8 T cells in Susac syndrome. cDNA came from roughly 0.47 to 1 ug RNA primed by random hexamers. TCRdb re-called the immunoSEQ multiplex PCR reads with MiXCR, one entry per CDR3 protein. In the table there are roughly 200,000 distinct CDR3 sequences, around 94% of which are singletons. Germline V lookup: CDR1 LGHNA, CDR2 YSLEER. V was clipped by 5 bases and J by 8 bases, with 25 bases between them. The CDR3 sequence is 17 residues long. The receptor was derived from a human donor with Susac syndrome. The sample consisted of CD4+ T cells from PBMCs. The chain has TRBV4-3 and TRBJ2-1; possibly TRBD2 for D (5 bases). In nucleotides, the CDR3 is TGCGCCAGCAGCGCTCCACTTGGTGGGTCCAGGACTGATGAGCAGTTCTTC. Residues: CASSAPLGGSRTDEQFF.